This passage covers 32 T cell receptor beta chains from one sample sequenced in a study. TCRdb called the 5' RACE reads again in MiXCR, with one record for every CDR3 protein. Among 30,000 to 35,000 distinct CDR3 sequences listed, 25% to 30% were seen once. Cells sorted as Tregs were CD4+, CD25+ and CD127-/low. Sequences were obtained from tumor-infiltrating Tregs sorted from the breast tumor. The source of these receptors is a female donor with breast cancer.

The chain carries TRBV12-3 or TRBV12-4 and TRBJ1-2; 11 bases line up with TRBD1. This CDR3 region has 15 residues. V shed 5 bases, J shed 5 bases, and the junction held 7 bases outside the gene matches. In nucleotides, the CDR3 is TGTGCCAGCAGTCCCCGGACAGGGGGCGGGTATGGCTACACCTTC. It is translated as CASSPRTGGGYGYTF.

The J gene is TRBJ1-5, the V gene TRBV4-1; D is perhaps TRBD1 (6 bases). This CDR3 has 13 residues. Per the germline V gene, CDR1 is MGHRA and CDR2 is YSYEKL. The ends were cut back, 5 bases at V and 11 bases at J, with 16 bases in the middle. As DNA, the CDR3 is TGCGCCAGCAGCTACAGGGTCGGAGAGACCCAGCATTTT. Residues: CASSYRVGETQHF.

The chain carries TRBV2 and TRBJ2-3, with D perhaps being TRBD1 or TRBD2 (5 bases each). The V and J ends lost 2 bases and 1 base respectively, with 10 bases between them. The CDR3 consists of 15 residues. The germline gives CDR1 SNHLY, CDR2 FYNNEI. The CDR3 is CASSEKGTRTDTQYF. The CDR3 bases are TGTGCCAGCAGTGAAAAGGGGACGCGCACAGATACGCAGTATTTT.

This clonotype was seen ten or more times. This chain links TRBV6-1 with TRBJ2-6; unclear D gene. CDR1 and CDR2 from the germline V gene are MNHNS and SASEGT. CDR3 length: 15 residues. V lost 6 bases, J lost 0 bases, and 9 bases lay in between. The CDR3 here is CASRSERSGANVLTF. The CDR3 region has the DNA TGTGCCAGCAGATCGGAGCGCTCTGGGGCCAACGTCCTGACTTTC.

This clonotype was picked up many times. The V gene is TRBV6-1, the J gene TRBJ2-7; D unclear. Between the trimmed V and J ends, which lost 1 base and 2 bases, there was a span of 9 bases. The CDR3 is made up of 14 amino acids. In germline, CDR1 is MNHNS, CDR2 SASEGT. CDR3 loop: CASSEGRLAYEQYF. For the CDR3, the DNA is TGTGCCAGCAGTGAAGGGAGACTGGCCTACGAGCAGTACTTC.

This clonotype has a handful of counts. This may be a read error: a much more frequent sequence differs by one nucleotide. CDR3 coding DNA: TGTGCCTGGTCGGGACAGGCTAATGAAAAACTGCTTTTT. As protein: CAWSGQANEKLLF. V gene TRBV30 combines with J gene TRBJ1-4, with 8 bases identical to TRBD1. The CDR3 contains 13 residues. Germline loops: CDR1 GTSNPN, CDR2 SVGIG (reference sequence).

The genes are TRBV30 and TRBJ2-1; D ambiguous. Germline V gives CDR1 GTSNPN, CDR2 SVGIG (reference sequence). The CDR3 sequence is 15 residues long. Deletions cut 4 bases from V and 0 bases from J, with 13 bases between. CDR3 in amino acids: CAWTLDRTSYNEQFF. In DNA form, the CDR3 reads TGTGCCTGGACTCTGGATAGAACCTCCTACAATGAGCAGTTCTTC.

This clonotype was observed a few times. Compared with germline, one end of the junction differs, possibly owing to a read error. The CDR3 DNA reads TGCAGATGCGGGGATAACAATGAGCAGTCCTTC. Amino acid sequence: CRCGDNNEQSF. J is TRBJ2-1 and V is TRBV20-1; weak D call: TRBD2 (6 bases). From germline, CDR1 is DFQATT and CDR2 SNEGSKA (reference sequence). The CDR3 has 11 amino acids.

This chain links TRBV11-2 with TRBJ2-1, with D unclear. Trimming removed 4 bases from V and 0 bases from J, with 13 bases in between. The CDR3 is made up of 16 amino acids. Germline-derived CDR1 and CDR2 are SGHAT and FQNNGV. The CDR3 sequence: CASSYRAPSSYNEQFF. The CDR3 coding sequence is TGTGCCAGCAGCTACCGGGCCCCGAGCTCCTACAATGAGCAGTTCTTC.

Only one count was recorded for this clonotype. V gene TRBV20-1 combines with J gene TRBJ1-3; 8 bases are shared with TRBD1. Germline V gene sequence: CDR1 DFQATT, CDR2 SNEGSKA (reference sequence). Germline trimming cut 3 bases from V and 1 base from J; bases unmatched to any gene: 5. The CDR3 contains 15 residues. CDR3 amino acids: CSASYRGLSGNTIYF. Here the CDR3 DNA reads TGCAGTGCTAGTTACAGGGGGTTGTCTGGAAACACCATATATTTT.

Many counts were recorded for this clonotype. This sequence joins TRBV30 and TRBJ2-7; possibly TRBD2 for D (6 bases). V was clipped by 8 bases and J by 3 bases, with 11 bases between them. Germline assignment: CDR1 GTSNPN and CDR2 SVGIG (reference sequence). CDR3 length: 11 amino acids. This CDR3 reads CAITGSYEQYF. CDR3 nucleotides: TGTGCCATTACCGGGAGCTACGAGCAGTACTTC.

This clonotype was counted many times. The chain employs TRBV29-1 and TRBJ1-1, with D perhaps TRBD1 (5 bases). This CDR3 is built from 14 residues. Trimming cost V 4 bases and J 1 base, with 13 bases left between them. Germline lookup yields CDR1 SQVTM and CDR2 ANQGSEA. The CDR3 loop reads CSVVGGGPNTEAFF. The CDR3, as DNA: TGCAGCGTTGTGGGGGGAGGTCCGAACACTGAAGCTTTCTTT.

This clonotype was seen a few times. This may arise from a read error, as a much more abundant clone is one base away. The CDR3 loop reads CSAGPSGRAGYNEQFF. The CDR3 DNA is TGCAGTGCTGGACCTAGCGGGAGGGCCGGGTACAATGAGCAGTTCTTC. The chain couples TRBV20-1 to TRBJ2-1; TRBD2 matches 12 bases. Germline CDR1 is DFQATT and CDR2 is SNEGSKA (reference sequence). The CDR3 covers 16 residues. The V segment lost 5 bases and the J segment 4 bases; nucleotides outside the gene matches: 9.

The chain combines TRBV20-1 with TRBJ1-3; D not certain. In germline, CDR1 is DFQATT, CDR2 SNEGSKA (reference sequence). The CDR3 consists of 14 residues. Deletions cut 0 bases from V and 0 bases from J, with 6 bases between. The CDR3 region has the DNA TGCAGTGCTAGAGACAAGAGCTCTGGAAACACCATATATTTT. It specifies CSARDKSSGNTIYF.

In its sample, this clonotype was seen a few times. V gene TRBV5-1 combines with J gene TRBJ2-7, with D perhaps TRBD1 or TRBD2 (5 bases each). The CDR3 consists of 14 residues. V was pared by 0 bases and J by 6 bases, with 13 bases between. Germline lookup yields CDR1 SGHRS and CDR2 YFSETQ. The CDR3 region is CASSLAFGDGEQYF. The CDR3 nucleotides read TGCGCCAGCAGCTTGGCCTTTGGGGACGGCGAGCAGTACTTC.

This clonotype was seen repeatedly, ten times or more. The chain links TRBV4-1 to TRBJ2-7; TRBD2 agrees at 7 bases. CDR1 and CDR2 (germline): MGHRA, YSYEKL. This CDR3 region has 17 residues. V shed 3 bases and J 7 bases; nucleotides not matched to a gene: 18. The CDR3 loop is CASSHPWVRGRAGEQYF. Written as DNA, the CDR3 is TGCGCCAGCAGCCATCCCTGGGTTCGCGGGAGAGCCGGAGAGCAGTACTTC.

The table lists this clonotype with a few counts. V usage is TRBV7-9 and J usage is TRBJ1-1; D is unresolved. The CDR3 sequence is 13 residues long. Germline V gene data show CDR1 as SEHNR and CDR2 as FQNEAQ (reference sequence). The V and J ends lost 8 bases and 2 bases respectively, with 12 bases between them. Written as DNA, the CDR3 is TGTGCCAGCCACGCATCGCGCAACACTGAAGCTTTCTTT. Protein product: CASHASRNTEAFF.

The sample holds many counts of this clonotype. The chain recombines TRBV4-1 with TRBJ2-1; TRBD2 agrees at 13 bases. J was trimmed by 9 bases and V by 1 base; bases with no gene match: 18. Germline V gives CDR1 MGHRA, CDR2 YSYEKL. The length of the CDR3 is 20 residues. CDR3 amino acids: CASSQGVRLAGGFTGIEQFF. The DNA of the CDR3 is TGCGCCAGCAGCCAAGGGGTGAGACTAGCGGGAGGTTTCACAGGGATTGAGCAGTTCTTC.

This clonotype was counted only a few times. Possible read error: a much larger clone is one base away. This chain joins TRBV24-1 and TRBJ2-1; 11 nucleotides match TRBD1. Germline-derived CDR1 and CDR2 are KGHDR and SFDVKD. The V segment lost 3 bases and the J segment 2 bases; nucleotides outside the gene matches: 14. The CDR3 consists of 20 residues. In DNA, the CDR3 is TGTGCCACCAGTGATCAGCTCCCGGCCGGACAGGGGGCTGCCTACAATGAGCAGTTCTTC. It specifies CATSDQLPAGQGAAYNEQFF.

This clonotype was found many times. The chain has TRBV20-1 and TRBJ1-1, with TRBD1 as a possible D gene (5 bases). CDR3 length equals 12 residues. V was pared by 3 bases and J by 5 bases, with 10 bases between. CDR1 and CDR2 (germline): DFQATT, SNEGSKA (reference sequence). The chain's CDR3 is CSARPGETEAFF. The CDR3 nucleotides are TGCAGTGCTAGGCCGGGGGAAACTGAAGCTTTCTTT.

V gene TRBV6-2 or TRBV6-3 combines with J gene TRBJ1-5, with D unresolved. The V gene's germline CDR1 is MNHEY and CDR2 SVGEGT. Trimming took 4 bases from V and 7 from J, leaving 8 bases between them. The CDR3 is 12 amino acids. DNA of the CDR3: TGTGCCAGCAGTTTGGCGGAACAGCCCCAGCATTTT. Translating gives CASSLAEQPQHF.

Details on this clonotype: Compared with germline, one end of the junction differs, possibly owing to a read error. The V call is TRBV4-2, the J call TRBJ2-1; 8 bases line up with TRBD2. The CDR3 has 17 amino acids. Germline V lookup: CDR1 LGHNA, CDR2 YNFKEQ. The CDR3 nucleotides are TGTGCCAGCAGCCAAGAGTCGGGACTAGAAGCCTACAATGTGCAGTTCTTC. This translates into CASSQESGLEAYNVQFF.

The gene calls are TRBV7-9 and TRBJ2-1; maybe TRBD1 (6 bases). V was trimmed by 5 bases and J by 8 bases, leaving 22 bases between them. CDR1 is SEHNR, CDR2 FQNEAQ, per germline (reference sequence). This CDR3 is built from 16 residues. In DNA form, the CDR3 reads TGTGCCAGCAGCACGTGGGGGCTCACGGTCGTAGATGAGCAGTTCTTC. Residues: CASSTWGLTVVDEQFF.

The chain couples TRBV6-6 to TRBJ2-1, with D possibly being TRBD1 (7 bases). Germline-derived CDR1 and CDR2 are MNHNY and SVGAGI (reference sequence). Trimming shortened V by 6 bases and J by 6 bases, and 18 bases separated the two germline ends. The CDR3 has 15 residues. The CDR3 here is CASRPGGRYTNEQFF. The CDR3 DNA is TGTGCCAGCAGACCAGGGGGGCGGTATACCAATGAGCAGTTCTTC.

This clonotype was seen a few times. The chain is built from TRBV5-1 and TRBJ2-2, with D unclear. The CDR3 runs 13 residues. V dropped 0 bases and J dropped 8 bases, with 8 bases sitting between them. Germline V gene sequence: CDR1 SGHRS, CDR2 YFSETQ. The chain's CDR3 is CASSLAQGGELFF. DNA for the CDR3: TGCGCCAGCAGCTTGGCCCAAGGGGGGGAGCTGTTTTTT.

This clonotype was seen repeatedly, ten times or more. The chain carries TRBV7-2 and TRBJ1-5; perhaps TRBD1 as D (5 bases). V lost 1 base, J lost 2 bases, and 12 bases lay in between. This CDR3 is built from 16 residues. Germline V gives CDR1 SGHTA, CDR2 FQGNSA. The CDR3 DNA sequence: TGTGCCAGCAGCTTAGTGGGGGGAGCGGGCAATCAGCCCCAGCATTTT. Protein: CASSLVGGAGNQPQHF.

There are a few counts of this clonotype. V and J are TRBV6-1 and TRBJ1-4; tentative D call: TRBD1 (5 bases). Germline V gene sequence: CDR1 MNHNS, CDR2 SASEGT. The CDR3 loop spans 15 amino acids. The V end was cut by 1 base, the J end by 5 bases, with 11 bases between. CDR3 nucleotide sequence: TGTGCCAGCAGTGAAGGTTACAGGCCCAATGAAAAACTGTTTTTT. This encodes CASSEGYRPNEKLFF.

This clonotype is medium-sized (0.01 to 0.1%) by share. The chain couples TRBV20-1 to TRBJ1-1; TRBD1 is a possible D gene (6 bases). The germline V and J ends were trimmed by 3 bases and 9 bases, with 17 bases remaining between them. Germline CDR1 and CDR2: DFQATT and SNEGSKA (reference sequence). This CDR3 comprises 13 residues. CDR3 amino acids: CSASKGPGVKAFF. In nucleotides, the CDR3 is TGCAGTGCTAGTAAGGGGCCAGGGGTGAAAGCTTTCTTT.

This clonotype was seen more than once but under ten times. The chain couples TRBV11-2 to TRBJ2-7; weak D call: TRBD2 (6 bases). The CDR3 is made up of 16 amino acids. Between the trimmed V and J ends, which lost 4 bases and 4 bases, there was a span of 20 bases. CDR1 and CDR2 (germline): SGHAT, FQNNGV. CDR3 loop: CASSSFSGASLYEQYF. DNA for the CDR3: TGTGCCAGCAGCTCCTTCTCGGGAGCCAGCTTGTACGAGCAGTACTTC.

Relative to its sample, this clonotype is medium-sized (0.01 to 0.1%). The genes are TRBV6-5 and TRBJ2-3; D is unclear. The germline V gene encodes CDR1 MNHEY and CDR2 SVGAGI. The CDR3 loop spans 11 amino acids. V lost 6 bases and J lost 6, with 7 bases in between. As DNA, the CDR3 is TGTGCCAGCAGCTTAGGGGATACGCAGTATTTT. It yields the protein CASSLGDTQYF.

V usage is TRBV6-6 and J usage is TRBJ2-1; the match to TRBD2 covers 8 bases. CDR3 length: 15 residues. CDR1 is MNHNY, CDR2 SVGAGI, per germline (reference sequence). V lost 0 bases to trimming and J lost 4 bases; unmatched junction nucleotides: 2. The CDR3 DNA follows: TGTGCCAGCAGTTACTCTACTAGCGGATACAATGAGCAGTTCTTC. Residues: CASSYSTSGYNEQFF.

The rearrangement links TRBV2 to TRBJ2-4, with 10 nucleotides matching TRBD2. CDR1 and CDR2 (germline): SNHLY, FYNNEI. V shed 4 bases and J 5 bases; nucleotides not matched to a gene: 5. The CDR3 consists of 15 residues. CDR3 region: CASSAGTSEENIQYF. The CDR3 DNA sequence: TGTGCCAGCAGTGCGGGGACTAGCGAGGAAAACATTCAGTACTTC.